This section outlines one T cell receptor (beta chain) sequence together with its context. The antigen remains undetermined. Amplified material comprised TCR beta CDR3 regions derived from RNA transcripts. RT-PCR with HTBI primers came first, then second-round multiplex PCR. One entry per CDR3 protein results from TCRdb running MiXCR on the multiplex PCR reads. The repertoire includes 500,000 to 600,000 distinct CDR3 sequences, 35% to 45% of them detected once, and over 3.5% sits in the top ten. These data are taken from a study of Graves' ophthalmopathy and Graves' hyperthyroidism. Overall study: A follow-up of 18 months without ophthalmopathy meant that hyperthyroidism was stable. Regarding the study as a whole: Ophthalmopathy versus stable hyperthyroidism: 13-signature model gave around 90% sensitivity, just under 82% specificity.

This CDR3 has 14 amino acids. The germline V gene encodes CDR1 SGHTA and CDR2 FQGNSA. The rearrangement uses TRBV7-2 and TRBJ2-5; 9 bases are a match to TRBD2. The J call may not be correct, given that the DNA end is closer to TRBJ2-1. This TCR came from an adult man with Graves' hyperthyroidism. Sequencing was performed on peripheral blood or thyroid tissue (not recorded which). CDR3 DNA sequence: TGTGCCAGCAGCTCCTTGATTAGCGGGAGTGAGCAGTTCTTC. This codes for CASSSLISGSEQFF.